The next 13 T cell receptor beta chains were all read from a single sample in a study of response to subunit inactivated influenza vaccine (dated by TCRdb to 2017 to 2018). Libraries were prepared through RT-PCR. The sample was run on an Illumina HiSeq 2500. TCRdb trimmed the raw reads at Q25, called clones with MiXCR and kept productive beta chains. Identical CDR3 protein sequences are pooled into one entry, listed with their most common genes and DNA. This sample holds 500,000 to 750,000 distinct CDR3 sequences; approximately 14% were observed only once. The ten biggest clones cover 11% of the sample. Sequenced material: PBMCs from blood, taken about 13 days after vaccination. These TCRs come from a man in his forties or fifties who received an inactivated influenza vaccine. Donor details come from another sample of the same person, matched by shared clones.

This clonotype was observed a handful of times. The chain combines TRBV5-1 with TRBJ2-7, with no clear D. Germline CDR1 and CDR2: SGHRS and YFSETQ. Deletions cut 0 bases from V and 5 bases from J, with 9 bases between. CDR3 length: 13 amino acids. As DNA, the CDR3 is TGCGCCAGCAGCTTGGGGTGGGTCCACGAGCAGTACTTC. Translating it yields CASSLGWVHEQYF.

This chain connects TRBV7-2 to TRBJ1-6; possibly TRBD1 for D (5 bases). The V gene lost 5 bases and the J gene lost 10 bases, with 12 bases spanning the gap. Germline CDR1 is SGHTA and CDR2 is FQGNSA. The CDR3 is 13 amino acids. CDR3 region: CASSPGTLSPLHF. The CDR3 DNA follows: TGTGCCAGCAGCCCGGGGACGCTGTCACCCCTCCACTTT.

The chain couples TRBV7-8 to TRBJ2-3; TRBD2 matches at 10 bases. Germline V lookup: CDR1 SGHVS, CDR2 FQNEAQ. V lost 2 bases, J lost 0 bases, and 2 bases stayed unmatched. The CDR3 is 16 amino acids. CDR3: CASSLLTSGSTDTQYF. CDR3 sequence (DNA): TGTGCCAGCAGCTTATTGACTAGCGGGAGCACAGATACGCAGTATTTT.

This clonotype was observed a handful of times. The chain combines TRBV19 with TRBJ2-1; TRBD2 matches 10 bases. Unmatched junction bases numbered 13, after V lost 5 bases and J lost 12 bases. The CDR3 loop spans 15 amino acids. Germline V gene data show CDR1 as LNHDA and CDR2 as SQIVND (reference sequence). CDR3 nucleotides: TGTGCCAGTAGTGCGGCTAGCGGGAGTAGTGGACGGCAGTTCTTC. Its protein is CASSAASGSSGRQFF.

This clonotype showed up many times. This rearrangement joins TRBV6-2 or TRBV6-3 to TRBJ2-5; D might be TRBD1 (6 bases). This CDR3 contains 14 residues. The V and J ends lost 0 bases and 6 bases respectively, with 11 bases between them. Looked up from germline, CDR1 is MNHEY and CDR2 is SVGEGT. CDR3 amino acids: CASSYSGGVQTQYF. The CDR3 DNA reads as TGTGCCAGCAGTTACTCAGGGGGAGTTCAGACCCAGTACTTC.

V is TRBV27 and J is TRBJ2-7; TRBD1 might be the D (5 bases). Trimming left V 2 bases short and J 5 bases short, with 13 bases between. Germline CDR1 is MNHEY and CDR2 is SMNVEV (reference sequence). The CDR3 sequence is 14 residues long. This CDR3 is CASSLQGSRNEQYF. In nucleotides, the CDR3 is TGTGCCAGCAGTTTACAGGGAAGTCGGAACGAGCAGTACTTC.

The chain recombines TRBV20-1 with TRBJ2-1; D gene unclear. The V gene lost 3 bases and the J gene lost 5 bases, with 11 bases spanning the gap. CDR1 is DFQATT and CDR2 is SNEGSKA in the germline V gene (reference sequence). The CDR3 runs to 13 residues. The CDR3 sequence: CSASIGRNNEQFF. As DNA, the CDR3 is TGCAGTGCTAGCATTGGCCGAAACAATGAGCAGTTCTTC.

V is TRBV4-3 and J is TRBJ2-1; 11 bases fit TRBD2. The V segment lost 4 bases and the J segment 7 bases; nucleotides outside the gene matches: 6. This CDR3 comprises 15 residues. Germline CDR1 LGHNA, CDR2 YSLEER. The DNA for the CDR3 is TGCGCCAGCAGCCCAACTAGCGGGAGTTGGAATGAGCAGTTCTTC. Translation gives CASSPTSGSWNEQFF.

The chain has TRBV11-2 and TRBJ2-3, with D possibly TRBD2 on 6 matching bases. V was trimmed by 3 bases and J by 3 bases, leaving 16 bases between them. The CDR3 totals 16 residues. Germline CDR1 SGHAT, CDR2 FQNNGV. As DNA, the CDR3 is TGTGCCAGCAGCTTTAGGGGAGGCATATTTACAGATACGCAGTATTTT. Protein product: CASSFRGGIFTDTQYF.

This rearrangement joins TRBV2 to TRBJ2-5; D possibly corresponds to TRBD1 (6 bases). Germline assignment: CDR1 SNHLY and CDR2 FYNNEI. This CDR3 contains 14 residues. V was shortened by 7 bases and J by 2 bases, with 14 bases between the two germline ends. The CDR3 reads CASTRRDNQETQYF. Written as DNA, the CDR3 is TGTGCCAGCACCCGTCGGGACAATCAAGAGACCCAGTACTTC.

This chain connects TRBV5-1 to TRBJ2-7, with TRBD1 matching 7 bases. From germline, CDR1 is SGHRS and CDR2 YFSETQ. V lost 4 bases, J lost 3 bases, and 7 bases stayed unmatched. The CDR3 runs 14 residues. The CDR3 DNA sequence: TGCGCCAGCAGCGGTGGGACAGCCTTCTACGAGCAGTACTTC. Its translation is CASSGGTAFYEQYF.

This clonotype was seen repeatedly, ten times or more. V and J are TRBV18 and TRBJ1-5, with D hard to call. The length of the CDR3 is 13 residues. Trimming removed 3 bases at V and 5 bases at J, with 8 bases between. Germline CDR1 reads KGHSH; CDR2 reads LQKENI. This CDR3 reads CASSPSGDQPQHF. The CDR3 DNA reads TGTGCCAGCTCACCGTCCGGGGATCAGCCCCAGCATTTT.

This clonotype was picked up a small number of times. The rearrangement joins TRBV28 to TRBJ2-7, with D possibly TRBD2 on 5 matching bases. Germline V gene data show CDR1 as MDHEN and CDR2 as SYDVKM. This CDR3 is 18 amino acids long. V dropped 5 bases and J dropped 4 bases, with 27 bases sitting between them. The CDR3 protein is CASSLPPTTTETRYEQYF. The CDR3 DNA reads TGTGCCAGCAGTCTGCCCCCTACCACTACTGAAACTAGATACGAGCAGTACTTC.